This entry is about one TCR beta chain. The antigen is not known. Autoimmune disease history or systemic immunosuppression disqualified patients. This entry comes from a study of OX40 agonist ivuxolimab in advanced cancers. The study's findings and limits: Expanded clones were, on average, more numerous in CD8+ T cells than in CD4+.

From germline, CDR1 is SGHDN and CDR2 FVKESK. CDR3 size: 15 residues. V lost 3 bases and J lost 3, with 15 bases in between. Using immunoSEQ multiplex PCR, the repertoire was profiled, and TCRdb retains in-frame clones only, with some absent. The sample shows about 66,000 clones, 91% of them seen only once. This rearrangement joins TRBV14 to TRBJ2-7; possible D gene TRBD2, 5 bases. Sequenced material: CD4+ or CD8+ T cells sorted from blood, taken in a trial of the OX40 agonist ivuxolimab. The sequence was obtained from an adult with an advanced solid tumor such as melanoma, head and neck, liver or kidney cancer. The CDR3 DNA follows: TGTGCCAGCAGCCACCGGACTTTGGGGAGCTACGAGCAGTACTTC. Amino acid sequence: CASSHRTLGSYEQYF.